This TCR beta chain was found in a study of blood T cell repertoires in COVID-19. The wider study: COVID-19 samples from acute and convalescent phases originated in the United States, Italy and Spain. T cells, B-cell-depleted T cells, or PBMCs supplied cDNA or gDNA.

Original analysis: Estimation of nucleated cell counts was performed using reference gene primer amplification. Repertoires were generated with immunoSEQ multiplex PCR, while TCRdb's copy carries only in-frame clones and drops some. V and J calls and clone size are given by that table; D and trimming were obtained from the DNA. The sample has about 77,000 clones, 80% seen once; the top ten hold under 5.5%. The trim removed 5 bases at V and 6 bases at J, leaving 4 bases unmatched. The CDR3 is 12 amino acids. CDR1 is SEHNR and CDR2 is FQNEAQ in the germline V gene (reference sequence). The receptor was isolated from a woman between 65 and 79 years old with acute or convalescent COVID-19. Material: peripheral blood. The chain has TRBV7-9 and TRBJ2-7, with 7 bases lining up with TRBD1. The chain's CDR3 is CASSLGQVEQYF. CDR3 coding DNA: TGTGCCAGCAGCCTCGGACAGGTCGAGCAGTACTTC.